Sequencing of this TCR beta chain was carried out in a study of control samples from healthy donors and cancer patients. Germline values: CDR1 SGHRS, CDR2 YFSETQ. V was trimmed by 0 bases and J by 4 bases, leaving 11 bases between them. The CDR3 is made up of 14 amino acids. Profiling relied on immunoSEQ multiplex PCR, and the TCRdb table lists in-frame clones only, not all of them. Of roughly 100,000 clones in the sample, 92% were seen once. This clonotype was sampled from a woman under 30 in good health. The chain employs TRBV5-1 and TRBJ2-7; D is possibly TRBD1 (6 bases). Sequencing was performed on blood. This chain's CDR3 is CASSLASQGYEQYF. The CDR3 nucleotides are TGCGCCAGCAGCTTGGCTTCACAGGGATACGAGCAGTACTTC.